This T cell receptor gamma chain is drawn from a study of Vδ1+ human thymocytes. The sorted cells were CD3+ Vdelta1+ Vdelta2- thymocytes from alphabeta-depleted thymus. Extracted RNA was reverse transcribed into cDNA. Multiplex PCR used pooled V-gene forward primers and a constant-region reverse primer to amplify CDR3s. TCRdb re-processed the multiplex PCR reads via CATT. Among roughly 30,000 gamma-chain clones listed, over 15% were seen once. This clone was detected only a few times. The antigen is undetermined. In germline, CDR1 is VTNTFY, CDR2 YDVSTARD (reference sequence). This CDR3 region has 16 residues. The J segment lost 5 bases and the V segment lost 0 bases, leaving 13 bases of the junction unmatched. Overall study findings and caveats: The authors advised highly purified populations and single-cell validation. Thymic TRG and TRD repertoires appeared highly polyclonal.

The chain combines TRGV3 with TRGJ1 or TRGJ2. The sequenced sample was Vdelta1+ gamma-delta thymocytes from the thymus. The subset denotes: FACS-sorted CD3+ TCRalphabeta- TCRVdelta1+ TCRVdelta2- thymocytes. The source of this sequence is a boy in the first two years of life who had congenital heart surgery. The CDR3 nucleotides are TGTGCCACCTGGGACAGGATCCCCGGGGAGGATTATAAGAAACTCTTT. Translating it yields CATWDRIPGEDYKKLF.